The clone carrying this T cell receptor beta chain occurred a few times. The antigen is undetermined. The data belong to a study of Tregs in tolerant kidney transplant recipients. In the study overall: Recipients received nonmyeloablative bone marrow transplants from related graft donors, with transient mixed chimerism. Overall study findings and caveats: The most relevant donor-specific Treg TCRbeta repertoire apparently came from expansion with activated donor B cells. In tolerant patients, donor-specific Tregs outgrew total Tregs, suggesting antigen-driven expansion. Validation in larger populations is needed because few patients were studied.

Only in-frame clones appear in the TCRdb table, and some are missing; sequencing was by immunoSEQ multiplex PCR. The sample has tens of thousands of clones; over 85% are singletons. The germline gives CDR1 LGHNA, CDR2 YNFKEQ. With V trimmed by 4 bases and J by 6 bases, 9 bases remained unmatched. CDR3 length equals 16 residues. The genes are TRBV4-2 and TRBJ2-3; 11 nucleotides match TRBD2. This receptor was taken from a human donor who received a combined kidney and bone marrow transplant. Specimen: CD4+ T cells from blood, collected before the transplant. CDR3 sequence: CASSRETSGVVDTQYF. The CDR3 DNA follows: TGTGCCAGCAGCCGAGAGACTAGCGGGGTGGTGGATACGCAGTATTTT.